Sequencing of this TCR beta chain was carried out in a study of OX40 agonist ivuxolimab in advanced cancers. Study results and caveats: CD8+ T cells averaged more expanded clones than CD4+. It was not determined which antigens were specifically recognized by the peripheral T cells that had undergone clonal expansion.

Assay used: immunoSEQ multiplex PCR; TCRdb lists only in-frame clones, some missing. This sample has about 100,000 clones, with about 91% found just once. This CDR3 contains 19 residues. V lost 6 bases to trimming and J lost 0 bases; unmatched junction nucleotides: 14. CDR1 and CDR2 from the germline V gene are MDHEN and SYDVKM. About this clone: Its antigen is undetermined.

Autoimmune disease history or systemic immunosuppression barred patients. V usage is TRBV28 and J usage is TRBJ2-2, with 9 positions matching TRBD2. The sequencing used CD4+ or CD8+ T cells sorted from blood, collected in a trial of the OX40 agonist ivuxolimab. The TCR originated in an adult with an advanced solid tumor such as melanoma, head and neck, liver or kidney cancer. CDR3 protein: CASRTPLLAGPTNTGELFF. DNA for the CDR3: TGTGCCAGCAGAACACCCCTGCTAGCGGGGCCAACGAACACCGGGGAGCTGTTTTTT.